The text below deals with one T cell receptor beta chain. This record comes from a study of OX40 agonist ivuxolimab in advanced cancers. Study as a whole: Every patient in dose escalation had hepatocellular carcinoma, melanoma, renal cell or head and neck cancer.

V lost 0 bases, J lost 4 bases, and 15 bases lay in between. In germline, CDR1 is MGHRA, CDR2 YSYEKL. The CDR3 has 16 amino acids. The method was immunoSEQ multiplex PCR; TCRdb's version includes in-frame clones alone and lacks a portion of them. Here the sample spans 60,000 to 70,000 clones, about nine tenths being singletons. The receptor comes from an adult with an advanced solid tumor such as melanoma, head and neck, liver or kidney cancer. The source was CD4+ or CD8+ T cells sorted from blood, collected in a trial of the OX40 agonist ivuxolimab. V and J are TRBV4-1 and TRBJ1-2; D gene uncertain. CDR3: CASSQDGGGPVYGYTF. The CDR3, as DNA: TGCGCCAGCAGCCAAGATGGAGGCGGACCAGTCTATGGCTACACCTTC.